Described below is a single T cell receptor beta chain sequence and its context. Its cognate antigen is unknown. This PCR relied on a set of 60 Vbeta primers and 13 Jbeta primers. Authors' analysis steps: A later analysis counted 80 million or so unique TCR beta chains, some 11 million shared. Produced via immunoSEQ multiplex PCR; TCRdb's table is partial and in-frame only. V, J and clone size were drawn from that table, and D and trimming were deduced from the DNA. The sample data list tens of thousands of clones. CDR1 and CDR2 from the germline V gene are SEHNR and FQNEAQ (reference sequence). This CDR3 spans 17 amino acids. The junction had 8 bases not matched to a gene; V was cut back by 0 bases and J by 2 bases. The data belong to a study of cytomegalovirus exposure and HLA in healthy donors. Study-wide results and limits: The study designated 150 to 200 TCR beta chains cytomegalovirus-associated. Several top significant clusters appeared, in a later analysis, to be linked to common viral pathogens. Earlier analysis looked at TCR beta V segments, and most were productive about 90% or about 30% of the time.

The clonotype comes from a woman in her thirties or forties in good health and CMV-seropositive. This rearrangement joins TRBV7-9 to TRBJ2-7, with 9 bases that match TRBD2. The sample was PBMCs. In DNA form, the CDR3 reads TGTGCCAGCAGCTTAGCGGGTGCGGGGGGGTCCGCCTACGAGCAGTACTTC. The encoded protein is CASSLAGAGGSAYEQYF.